This TCR beta chain was identified in a study of OX40 agonist ivuxolimab in advanced cancers. Libraries were prepared by immunoSEQ multiplex PCR; TCRdb keeps only in-frame clonotypes and omits some of them. The sample includes about 86,000 clones, less than 95% of them seen just once. The sequences come from CD4+ or CD8+ T cells sorted from blood, collected in a trial of the OX40 agonist ivuxolimab. This TCR was recovered from an adult with an advanced solid tumor such as melanoma, head and neck, liver or kidney cancer.

The CDR3 sequence is CASSEYRRSGELFF. The CDR3 nucleotides read TGTGCCAGCAGTGAATATAGGCGGAGCGGGGAGCTGTTTTTT. This chain links TRBV25-1 with TRBJ2-2; D gene unclear. Trimming took 0 bases from V and 7 from J, leaving 9 bases between them. In germline, CDR1 is MGHDK, CDR2 SYGVNS. The CDR3 is 14 residues long. Drawing the rest from reference TRBV25-1 and TRBJ2-2, the complete variable domain is EADIYQTPRYLVIGTGKKITLECSQTMGHDKMYWYQQDPGMELHLIHYSYGVNSTEKGDLSSESTVSRIRTEHFPLTLESARPSHTSQYLCASSEYRRSGELFFGEGSRLTVL.